This T cell receptor beta chain derives from a study of cytomegalovirus exposure and HLA in healthy donors. Findings of the study overall: V- and J-gene trimming in TCR beta was tied to a missense DCLRE1C variant by an analysis performed later.

This clone was observed a handful of times. The antigen remains undetermined. With 60 Vbeta and 13 Jbeta primers, the PCR was carried out. Measured with immunoSEQ multiplex PCR; TCRdb has only the in-frame clones, and not every one. This table holds roughly 93,000 clones, 74% found once. This TCR was recovered from a male donor in good health and CMV-seronegative. Input material: PBMCs.

The CDR3 region has the DNA TGTGCCAGCAGTTATTCCGGGACAGGGGCTGAGCAGTTCTTC. Translated: CASSYSGTGAEQFF. The rearrangement uses TRBV27 and TRBJ2-1, with TRBD1 identical over 10 bases. CDR3 length: 14 residues. The germline CDR1 and CDR2 sequences are MNHEY and SMNVEV (reference sequence). The V segment lost 4 bases and the J segment 9 bases; nucleotides outside the gene matches: 6.